The TCR beta chain described here comes from a study of blood T cell repertoires in COVID-19. Study as a whole: There were acute and convalescent COVID-19 samples, and they came from the United States, Italy and Spain. PBMCs, B-cell-depleted T cells, or T cells provided the cDNA or gDNA that made up the material.

In the source study's methods: Researchers report that nucleated cell counts were estimated from reference gene primer amplification. Clones were sequenced by immunoSEQ multiplex PCR, and TCRdb holds only the in-frame ones, with some missing. That table furnishes V, J and clone size, whereas the DNA furnished D and trimming. In the table there are around 50,000 clones, 75% to 85% of which are singletons. Germline CDR1 is MNHEY and CDR2 is SVGAGI. The V end was cut by 6 bases, the J end by 5 bases, with 19 bases between. The CDR3 is 15 amino acids. This rearrangement joins TRBV6-5 to TRBJ2-5; maybe TRBD1 (6 bases). The receptor was isolated from a man aged 35 to 55 with acute or convalescent COVID-19. The sequencing input was peripheral blood. This CDR3 is CASSQRPGVWETQYF. Here the CDR3 DNA reads TGTGCCAGCAGCCAACGTCCAGGGGTATGGGAGACCCAGTACTTC.